A single sample gave rise to the 30 T cell receptor beta chains below, sequenced in a study of identical twins. MiXCR, applied by TCRdb to the 5' RACE reads, yields one record per CDR3 protein. The sample has some 500,000 distinct CDR3 sequences; more than 9% are singletons. These records were also assigned to another study, of yellow fever vaccine responses in identical twins.

Source material: PBMCs. The source of these receptors is a woman aged 18-35 years in good health.

This clonotype was found a few times. The V gene is TRBV7-2, the J gene TRBJ2-7; 7 bases are a match to TRBD2. V gave up 5 bases and J gave up 7 bases; unmatched junction bases: 11. The CDR3 contains 14 residues. From germline, CDR1 is SGHTA and CDR2 FQGNSA. The CDR3 region has the DNA TGTGCCAGCAGCCTTAGCGGGTCCAAGCGGGAGCAGTACTTC. This gives the protein CASSLSGSKREQYF. Combining the CDR3 with reference TRBV7-2 and TRBJ2-7 gives the whole variable domain GAGVSQSPSNKVTEKGKDVELRCDPISGHTALYWYRQSLGQGLEFLIYFQGNSAPDKSGLPSDRFSAERTGGSVSTLTIQRTQQEDSAVYLCASSLSGSKREQYFGPGTRLTVT.

This clonotype was counted between two and nine times. The chain combines TRBV28 with TRBJ2-5; weak D call: TRBD2 (5 bases). The CDR3 is made up of 14 amino acids. Trimming took 3 bases from V and 2 from J, leaving 10 bases between them. Germline CDR1 MDHEN, CDR2 SYDVKM. CDR3 bases: TGTGCCAGCAGTTTGAGCCTAGCTCAAGAGACCCAGTACTTC. This gives the protein CASSLSLAQETQYF.

In this sample, this clonotype turned up a few times. The chain links TRBV12-3 or TRBV12-4 to TRBJ2-7, with 8 bases that match TRBD1. V was clipped by 6 bases and J by 4 bases; unmatched bases: 11. The CDR3 spans 15 residues. CDR3: CASSPGGQGFYEQYF. In DNA, the CDR3 is TGTGCCAGCAGCCCTGGTGGACAGGGCTTTTACGAGCAGTACTTC.

This clonotype showed up many times. The chain is built from TRBV20-1 and TRBJ2-7; D is unresolved. The CDR3 consists of 16 residues. Germline CDR1 is DFQATT and CDR2 is SNEGSKA (reference sequence). V lost 0 bases and J 2 bases, leaving 17 bases between the germline ends. CDR3 residues: CSARDLQVSRTYEQYF. The CDR3 region has the DNA TGCAGTGCTAGAGATCTCCAGGTCTCACGGACCTACGAGCAGTACTTC.

This clonotype was counted between two and nine times. CDR3 residues: CASSVAGVNSGNTIYF. The CDR3 DNA follows: TGTGCCAGCAGCGTAGCTGGGGTAAACTCTGGAAACACCATATATTTT. The chain employs TRBV9 and TRBJ1-3; D unresolved. This CDR3 is 16 amino acids long. The germline V gene encodes CDR1 SGDLS and CDR2 YYNGEE. V was cut by 0 bases and J by 0 bases, with 10 bases left in between. The entire variable domain, with the rest obtained from reference TRBV9 and TRBJ1-3, is as follows: DSGVTQTPKHLITATGQRVTLRCSPRSGDLSVYWYQQSLDQGLQFLIQYYNGEERAKGNILERFSAQQFPDLHSELNLSSLELGDSALYFCASSVAGVNSGNTIYFGEGSWLTVV.

This clonotype was seen at least ten times. This chain uses TRBV12-3 or TRBV12-4 with TRBJ2-7; D is perhaps TRBD2 (6 bases). V was cut by 6 bases and J by 6 bases, with 12 bases left in between. The CDR3 length is 12 residues. The CDR3 protein is CASSRGSGEQYF. Here the CDR3 DNA reads TGTGCCAGCAGCCGGGGGTCTGGCGAGCAGTACTTC.

The chain links TRBV20-1 to TRBJ2-3, with a weak D call TRBD2 (5 bases). CDR3 length: 11 amino acids. CDR1 is DFQATT and CDR2 is SNEGSKA in the germline V gene (reference sequence). The germline V and J ends were trimmed by 5 bases and 15 bases, with 18 bases remaining between them. CDR3 DNA: TGCAGTGCTCACAGTACCGGACGGGAATATTTT. Its protein is CSAHSTGREYF.

The CDR3 region has the DNA TGTGCCAGTAGTAATGAAGACAGGGGGAGGACAGATACGCAGTATTTT. It codes for CASSNEDRGRTDTQYF. This chain connects TRBV19 to TRBJ2-3; TRBD1 agrees at 9 bases. After removal of 4 bases from V and 3 bases from J, the junction contained 8 bases not matched to a gene. This CDR3 has 16 amino acids. The germline V gene has CDR1 LNHDA and CDR2 SQIVND (reference sequence).

This clonotype has ten or more counts. The CDR3 sequence: CASSYIQGTEAFF. The CDR3 DNA reads TGTGCCAGCAGTTATATCCAGGGAACTGAAGCTTTCTTT. V and J are TRBV12-3 or TRBV12-4 and TRBJ1-1; D may be TRBD1 (5 bases). V lost 4 bases and J lost 5, with 11 bases in between. The CDR3 length is 13 residues.

This clonotype was counted only a few times. This CDR3 reads CASSQRWLGLEGETQYF. CDR3 DNA sequence: TGTGCCAGCAGCCAAAGATGGTTAGGACTAGAGGGCGAGACCCAGTACTTC. The chain links TRBV14 to TRBJ2-5; 7 bases match TRBD2. V lost 2 bases and J lost 5; bases outside the gene matches: 14. The CDR3 is 17 residues long. Germline-derived CDR1 and CDR2 are SGHDN and FVKESK.

This clonotype came up a few times. The chain is built from TRBV30 and TRBJ2-7, with D perhaps matching TRBD1 or TRBD2 (6 bases each). The CDR3 covers 13 residues. Trimming left V 1 base short and J 1 base short, with 8 bases between. Germline V gene lookup returns CDR1 GTSNPN and CDR2 SVGIG (reference sequence). The CDR3 sequence: CAWSGGASYEQYF. CDR3 DNA: TGTGCCTGGAGTGGGGGGGCATCCTACGAGCAGTACTTC.

The V gene is TRBV5-5, the J gene TRBJ2-2; TRBD1 is a possible D gene (6 bases). Between the trimmed V and J ends, which lost 5 bases and 6 bases, there was a span of 20 bases. CDR1 is SGHKS and CDR2 is YYEKEE in the germline V gene (reference sequence). The CDR3 has 16 residues. In DNA, the CDR3 is TGTGCCAGCAGTTCTCCTGAAACAGGGTACCCCGGGGAGCTGTTTTTT. This translates into CASSSPETGYPGELFF.

This clonotype was seen at least ten times. The V call is TRBV15, the J call TRBJ2-1; TRBD2 matches at 9 bases. With V trimmed by 5 bases and J by 9 bases, 8 bases remained unmatched. Germline loops: CDR1 LNHNV, CDR2 YYDKDF (reference sequence). There are 14 residues in the CDR3. CDR3 in amino acids: CATSEFGAGGEQFF. The CDR3 DNA sequence: TGTGCCACCAGCGAGTTTGGAGCGGGGGGTGAGCAGTTCTTC.

The table lists this clonotype with many counts. The chain has TRBV27 and TRBJ2-2, with TRBD2 matching over 12 bases. V gave up 4 bases and J gave up 1 base; unmatched junction bases: 1. Germline-derived CDR1 and CDR2 are MNHEY and SMNVEV (reference sequence). The CDR3 spans 16 residues. The CDR3 DNA is TGTGCCAGCAGTTCGGGACTAGCGGGGAACACCGGGGAGCTGTTTTTT. Translation gives CASSSGLAGNTGELFF.

This clonotype has a handful of counts. The rearrangement links TRBV15 to TRBJ1-4; TRBD1 agrees at 7 bases. Germline lookup yields CDR1 LNHNV and CDR2 YYDKDF (reference sequence). The ends lost 8 bases at V and 4 bases at J; junction bases unmatched: 4. The CDR3 contains 13 residues. The CDR3 is CATGTVHNEKLFF. DNA of the CDR3: TGTGCCACCGGGACAGTTCATAATGAAAAACTGTTTTTT.

This clonotype was seen repeatedly, ten times or more. V is TRBV29-1 and J is TRBJ2-7; 8 bases map to TRBD1. After removal of 7 bases from V and 5 bases from J, the junction contained 7 bases not matched to a gene. Germline CDR1 SQVTM, CDR2 ANQGSEA. The CDR3 is 12 residues long. CDR3 amino acids: CSDIGQGHEQYF. The DNA for the CDR3 is TGCAGCGACATCGGACAGGGCCACGAGCAGTACTTC.

This clonotype was counted a few times. The junction shows a germline mismatch at one end, possibly a read error. This chain links TRBV6-1 with TRBJ2-7, with 10 bases identical to TRBD1. The CDR3 length is 13 residues. Germline V CDR1 and CDR2: MNHNS, SASEGT. As DNA, the CDR3 is TGCGCTGGAGGACAGGGGGGGTCCTACGAGCAGTACTTC. Translation gives CAGGQGGSYEQYF.

The rearrangement joins TRBV7-3 to TRBJ2-2; 9 nucleotides match TRBD1. V trimming: 1 base; J trimming: 2 bases; junction bases outside the gene matches: 5. Germline CDR1 is SGHTA and CDR2 is FQGTGA. The CDR3 consists of 17 residues. CDR3 loop: CASSLNLGQGNTGELFF. The CDR3 DNA reads as TGTGCCAGCAGCTTAAATTTGGGACAGGGAAACACCGGGGAGCTGTTTTTT.

The J gene is TRBJ2-3, the V gene TRBV5-5; perhaps TRBD2 as D (6 bases). Germline assignment: CDR1 SGHKS and CDR2 YYEKEE (reference sequence). V lost 4 bases and J lost 1, with 16 bases in between. This CDR3 is 16 amino acids long. The CDR3 DNA is TGTGCCAGCAGCGCCGCAGGGAGACTAGGCACAGATACGCAGTATTTT. The encoded protein is CASSAAGRLGTDTQYF.

The chain employs TRBV18 and TRBJ2-7, with D possibly TRBD1 on 5 matching bases. The V and J ends lost 2 bases and 5 bases respectively, with 13 bases between them. Germline CDR1 reads KGHSH; CDR2 reads LQKENI. The CDR3 runs 14 residues. This chain's CDR3 is CASSPKGAMDEQYF. The CDR3 coding sequence is TGTGCCAGCTCACCAAAAGGGGCTATGGACGAGCAGTACTTC.

DNA for the CDR3: TGCAGTGCTCACCGGGACTATAATTCACCCCTCCACTTT. Translation: CSAHRDYNSPLHF. The gene calls are TRBV20-1 and TRBJ1-6; D ambiguous. V dropped 5 bases and J dropped 3 bases, with 8 bases sitting between them. Germline V CDR1 and CDR2: DFQATT, SNEGSKA (reference sequence). The CDR3 runs to 13 residues.

This clonotype was observed a handful of times. As DNA, the CDR3 is TGTGCCAGCAGGACCGGGACTAGCTACAATGAGCAGTTCTTC. It yields the protein CASRTGTSYNEQFF. The J gene is TRBJ2-1, the V gene TRBV7-2, with 8 bases fitting TRBD2. The V segment lost 6 bases and the J segment 3 bases; nucleotides outside the gene matches: 4. Germline loops: CDR1 SGHTA, CDR2 FQGNSA. The CDR3 loop spans 14 amino acids.

This clonotype was seen many times. The V and J genes are TRBV12-3 or TRBV12-4 and TRBJ2-7; D not certain. This CDR3 contains 14 residues. V lost 5 bases and J lost 0, with 11 bases in between. CDR3 DNA sequence: TGTGCCAGCAGTCTAACGGAAGGCTCCTACGAGCAGTACTTC. Translation gives CASSLTEGSYEQYF.

This clonotype was observed at least ten times. This sequence joins TRBV5-1 and TRBJ2-5; D gene uncertain. V lost 3 bases, J lost 7 bases, and 13 bases lay in between. Germline V gene lookup returns CDR1 SGHRS and CDR2 YFSETQ. CDR3 length: 13 residues. CDR3 loop: CASSSSPEGTQYF. CDR3 nucleotide sequence: TGCGCCAGCAGCTCGTCCCCCGAAGGGACCCAGTACTTC.

Many counts were recorded for this clonotype. The CDR3 sequence: CASSRTATTLAKNIQYF. The CDR3 coding sequence is TGTGCCAGCAGTAGGACAGCCACCACGTTAGCCAAAAACATTCAGTACTTC. The chain joins TRBV28 to TRBJ2-4, with D possibly being TRBD1 (6 bases). CDR3 length: 17 residues. Germline V lookup: CDR1 MDHEN, CDR2 SYDVKM. V was clipped by 5 bases and J by 0 bases, with 17 bases between them.

This clonotype was counted a few times. This chain joins TRBV12-3 or TRBV12-4 and TRBJ1-1; D is unclear. Trimming cost V 5 bases and J 0 bases, with 16 bases left between them. This CDR3 is built from 16 residues. CDR3 in amino acids: CASSTPFQDMNTEAFF. In nucleotides, the CDR3 is TGTGCCAGCAGTACACCATTCCAGGATATGAACACTGAAGCTTTCTTT.

This clonotype was picked up many times. This chain joins TRBV29-1 and TRBJ2-1; 7 bases agree with TRBD2. V shed 6 bases, J shed 0 bases, and the junction held 8 bases outside the gene matches. Germline V CDR1 and CDR2: SQVTM, ANQGSEA. The CDR3 extends over 15 amino acids. The DNA for the CDR3 is TGCAGCGTGGCCCTCGGCGGGAGCTCCTACAATGAGCAGTTCTTC. Translating gives CSVALGGSSYNEQFF.

This chain connects TRBV28 to TRBJ2-6, with 10 nucleotides matching TRBD1. Germline trimming cut 6 bases from V and 10 bases from J; bases unmatched to any gene: 6. Germline-derived CDR1 and CDR2 are MDHEN and SYDVKM. The CDR3 extends over 14 amino acids. CDR3 in DNA: TGTGCCAGCAGGAAGACAGGGGGCTTGAACGTCCTGACTTTC. Translated, it gives CASRKTGGLNVLTF.

The chain recombines TRBV19 with TRBJ2-2; TRBD1 matches 9 bases. V was pared by 8 bases and J by 5 bases, with 6 bases of the junction left unmatched. Germline V CDR1 and CDR2: LNHDA, SQIVND (reference sequence). This CDR3 is 14 amino acids long. CDR3 loop: CASYRGLGTGELFF. In nucleotides, the CDR3 is TGTGCCAGTTACAGGGGGCTGGGGACCGGGGAGCTGTTTTTT.

This clonotype has a count of ten or more. J is TRBJ2-7 and V is TRBV20-1, with D tentatively TRBD1 or TRBD2 (5 bases each). The germline CDR1 and CDR2 sequences are DFQATT and SNEGSKA (reference sequence). The CDR3 is 14 amino acids. Trimming pared 3 bases from V and 3 bases from J, leaving 15 bases between. The chain's CDR3 is CSASGQGPFYEQYF. For the CDR3, the DNA is TGCAGTGCTAGTGGGCAGGGACCCTTCTACGAGCAGTACTTC.